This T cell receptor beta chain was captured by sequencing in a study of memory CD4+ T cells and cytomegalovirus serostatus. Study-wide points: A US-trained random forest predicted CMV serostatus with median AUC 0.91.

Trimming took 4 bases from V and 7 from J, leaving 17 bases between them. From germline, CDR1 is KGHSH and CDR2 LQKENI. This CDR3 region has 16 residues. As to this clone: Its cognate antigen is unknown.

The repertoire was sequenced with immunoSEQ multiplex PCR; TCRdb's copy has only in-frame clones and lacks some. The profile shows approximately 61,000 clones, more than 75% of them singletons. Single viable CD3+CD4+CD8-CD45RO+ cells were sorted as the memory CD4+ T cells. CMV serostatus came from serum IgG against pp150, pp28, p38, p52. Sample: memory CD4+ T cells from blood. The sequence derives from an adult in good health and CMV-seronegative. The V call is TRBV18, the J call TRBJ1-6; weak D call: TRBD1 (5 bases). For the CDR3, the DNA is TGTGCCAGCTCACGTGGGGCACCGAACACGAATTCACCCCTCCACTTT. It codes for CASSRGAPNTNSPLHF.